This TCR beta chain is from a study of CD8+CD57+ T cells in acquired aplastic anemia (dated by TCRdb to the late 2010s). Notes on the research overall: On average, sorted CD4+ and CD8+ cells yielded around 3.4 ug of extracted DNA, with a range of roughly 0.17 to 30 ug. CD8+CD57+ expansion was defined as a frequency above the mean frequency observed in healthy subjects.

Genomic DNA was used as template for profiling of TCR beta VDJ combinations and CDR3 sequences. An Illumina HiSeq 2000 was used for TCR repertoire sequencing. In the source study's methods: TRBV/TRBJ rearrangement plots, CDR3 size and DJ length profiles, and Simpson's diversity index were used to assess repertoires. Whichever DNA sequence was most abundant in the deep sequencing data was defined as the immunodominant clone. CDR3 amino acid sequences were screened for sharing across subjects and were compared with published repertoires and the VDJdb database. Through fastp at Q25 and MiXCR, TCRdb rebuilt clones from the public reads, retaining in-frame beta chains. Duplicate CDR3 protein sequences are folded into a single record with the most common DNA and genes. TCRdb's processing, not the study's, gives the V and J calls here. The sample contains about 180,000 distinct CDR3 sequences, about three fifths of them found a single time. The ten top clones hold approximately 46% of the sample.

Expansion of CD8+CD57+ cells had been shown by flow cytometry in the patients chosen for sequencing. Every patient had severe acquired aplastic anemia, diagnosed using the International Study of Aplastic Anemia and Agranulocytosis and Camitta criteria. Patients had received no therapy at the time of blood sampling. The study deep-sequenced TCR repertoires of sorted CD4+ and CD8+ blood T cells from severe aplastic anemia patients and healthy subjects. In the USA, patient enrollment took place under clinicaltrials.gov protocols 00001620, 01623167, 00001397, 00071045, 00081523 and 00961064. Ficoll-Paque density gradient centrifugation was used to isolate peripheral blood mononuclear cells. Before DNA extraction, CD4+ and CD8+ T cells were sorted with FACS or magnetic beads. A remark on this clonotype: The target of this receptor is not known. Base quality data are lacking; no much larger clone is found one base away.

Between the V and J ends, shortened by 4 bases and 0 bases respectively, the junction contains 13 bases. The CDR1 and CDR2 encoded by the germline V gene are SGHTA and FQGNSA. The CDR3 covers 15 residues, taking in both the cysteine and the phenylalanine. CDR3 DNA only is kept here, 45 bases in frame from base 1. Overall results and qualifications from the work: No significant difference in CD8+ Simpson's diversity was found between patients and healthy controls (P=0.060). Twenty-nine CD8+ CDR3 sequences were shared between patients and controls but appeared highly expressed in patients and within their immunodominant clones.

The sequenced material came from sorted CD4+, CD8+, or CD8+CD57+ T cells (not recorded which) from PBMCs. The receptor chain draws on TRBV7-2 and TRBJ2-7, and possibly TRBD2, on 5 matching bases. The TCR was taken from a human donor with aplastic anemia. Here is the DNA: TGTGCCAGCAGCTCGGGGTTGGGTTCCTCCTACGAGCAGTACTTC. Translated, it reads CASSSGLGSSYEQYF.